This paragraph reports one T cell receptor (beta chain). The antigen remains undetermined. Tregs were sorted as CD4+CD25+CD127-/low cells. Overall study results and limits: Whole repertoires were not studied in the larger cohort, only one V-J beta rearrangement. Tumor Treg TCRs overlapped most with tumor naive CD4+ cells. Tumor memory CD4+ T cell TCR gene usage clustered with blood and lymph node memory CD4+ cells and lymph node naive CD4+ cells.

After constant-region reverse-primer amplification, full-length variable regions underwent semi-nested PCR with Nested Universal Primer A. In TCRdb, the 5' RACE reads were re-called with MiXCR into one record per CDR3 protein. Here the sample spans under 9,500 distinct CDR3 sequences, roughly 34% being singletons. Trimming took 8 bases from V and 6 from J, leaving 15 bases between them. The germline V gene encodes CDR1 DFQATT and CDR2 SNEGSKA (reference sequence). This CDR3 has 12 amino acids. The V call is TRBV20-1, the J call TRBJ2-3; the D is unclear. The TCR sequence derives from a female donor with breast cancer. Sequenced input: Tregs sorted from blood. The CDR3 DNA follows: TGCAGTCCCACCAGATCGGCGGATACGCAGTATTTT. Encoded protein: CSPTRSADTQYF.